The 4 T cell receptor beta chains listed next were all sequenced from one sample in a study of tumor-infiltrating lymphocytes in primary liver carcinoma. Co-extraction of RNA and DNA was performed on about 19-30 mg of unsorted bulk tissue. TCR beta cDNA was prepared out of roughly 490 ng total RNA by means of a constant-region primer. Investigators got TCR beta libraries out of three nested multiplex PCR rounds, done with slightly modified ARM-PCR. Running around 10 cycles apiece, the first two PCR rounds relied on TRBV1-TRBV30 forward primers together with a C-beta reverse primer. MiXCR, applied by TCRdb to the multiplex PCR reads, yields one record per CDR3 protein. The data contain approximately 110,000 distinct CDR3 sequences, roughly four fifths of them singletons. The sequencing sample was made of liver tumor tissue from sampling region 3. Subset defined: tumor region T3, left-lateral pole. The receptor source for this set is a man aged 40-50 years with primary liver carcinoma and hepatitis B virus infection.

Comments on this clonotype: The conserved phenylalanine or tryptophan normally closing the CDR3 is absent here, so this likely arose from a read error. This chain links TRBV29-1 with TRBJ1-1; tentative D call: TRBD1 (5 bases). The CDR3 has 15 residues. The germline V gene encodes CDR1 SQVTM and CDR2 ANQGSEA. Written as DNA, the CDR3 is TGCAGCGTTCGGGCGGGGCGGGGAATGAACTCTGAAGCTTTCCTT. This translates into CSVRAGRGMNSEAFL.

A word on this clonotype: The junction shows a germline mismatch at one end, possibly a read error. The chain links TRBV24-1 to TRBJ2-1; D unresolved. Per the germline V gene, CDR1 is KGHDR and CDR2 is SFDVKD. This CDR3 has 15 amino acids. The CDR3 protein is CATSDFVRNYNEHFF. The DNA of the CDR3 is TGTGCCACCAGTGATTTCGTCAGGAACTACAATGAGCATTTCTTC.

This clonotype was detected only a few times. A much more abundant neighbour one base away suggests this may be a read error. This chain's CDR3 is CASTLGGVEETQYF. In DNA, the CDR3 is TGTGCCAGCACCTTGGGGGGCGTGGAAGAGACCCAGTACTTC. The chain links TRBV5-4 to TRBJ2-5; TRBD1 or TRBD2 may be the D gene (6 bases each). This CDR3 comprises 14 residues. Germline V gene data show CDR1 as SGHNT and CDR2 as YYREEE (reference sequence).

This clonotype appeared a single time. The chain couples TRBV5-5 to TRBJ2-1; no definite D call. V shed 6 bases and J shed 7 bases, with 20 bases lying between them. CDR1 and CDR2 (germline): SGHKS, YYEKEE (reference sequence). The CDR3 has 15 residues. The chain's CDR3 is CASNLIETVYNEQFF. DNA for the CDR3: TGTGCCAGCAACTTAATTGAGACTGTCTATAATGAGCAGTTCTTC.